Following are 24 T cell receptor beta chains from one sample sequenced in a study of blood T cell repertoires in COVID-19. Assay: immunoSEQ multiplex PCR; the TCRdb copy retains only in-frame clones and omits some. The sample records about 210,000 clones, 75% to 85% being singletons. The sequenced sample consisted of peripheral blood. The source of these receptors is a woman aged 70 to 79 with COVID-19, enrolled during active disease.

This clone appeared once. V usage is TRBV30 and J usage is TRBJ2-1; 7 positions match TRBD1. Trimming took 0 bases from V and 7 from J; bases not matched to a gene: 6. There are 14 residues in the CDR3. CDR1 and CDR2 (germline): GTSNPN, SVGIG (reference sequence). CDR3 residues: CAWSVQGLPNEQFF. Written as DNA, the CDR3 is TGTGCCTGGAGTGTACAGGGGCTTCCTAATGAGCAGTTCTTC.

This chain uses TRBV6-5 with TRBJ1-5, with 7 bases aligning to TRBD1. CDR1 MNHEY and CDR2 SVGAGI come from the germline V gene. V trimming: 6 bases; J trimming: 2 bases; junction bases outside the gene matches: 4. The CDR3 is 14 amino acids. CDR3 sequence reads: CASSRTGGNQPQHF. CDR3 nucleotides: TGTGCCAGCAGCCGGACAGGCGGCAATCAGCCCCAGCATTTT.

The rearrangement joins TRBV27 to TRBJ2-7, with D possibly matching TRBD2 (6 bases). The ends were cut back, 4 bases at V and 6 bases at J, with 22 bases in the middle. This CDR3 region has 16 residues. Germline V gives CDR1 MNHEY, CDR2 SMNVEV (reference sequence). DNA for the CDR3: TGTGCCAGCAGTTCGATGTCCGGGACGGGGGTTCCCGAGCAGTACTTC. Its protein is CASSSMSGTGVPEQYF.

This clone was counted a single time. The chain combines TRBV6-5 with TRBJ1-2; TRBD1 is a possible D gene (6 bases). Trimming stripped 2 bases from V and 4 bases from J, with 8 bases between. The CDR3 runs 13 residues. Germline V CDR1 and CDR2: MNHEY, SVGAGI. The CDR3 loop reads CASSYGRGYGYTF. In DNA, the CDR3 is TGTGCCAGCAGTTACGGCAGGGGCTATGGCTACACCTTC.

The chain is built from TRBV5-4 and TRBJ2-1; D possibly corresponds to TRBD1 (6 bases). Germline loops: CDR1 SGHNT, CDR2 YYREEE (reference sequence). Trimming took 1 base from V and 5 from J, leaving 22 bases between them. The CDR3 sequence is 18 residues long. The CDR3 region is CASSLLRKVNRADNEQFF. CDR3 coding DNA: TGTGCCAGCAGCTTGTTGAGAAAGGTGAACAGGGCGGACAATGAGCAGTTCTTC.

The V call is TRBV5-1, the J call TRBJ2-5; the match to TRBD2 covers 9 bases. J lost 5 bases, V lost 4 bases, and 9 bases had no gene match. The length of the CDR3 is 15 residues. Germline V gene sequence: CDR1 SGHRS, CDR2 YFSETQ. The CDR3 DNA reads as TGCGCCAGCAGCAGATTTAGCGGGAGTGGGGAGACCCAGTACTTC. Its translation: CASSRFSGSGETQYF.

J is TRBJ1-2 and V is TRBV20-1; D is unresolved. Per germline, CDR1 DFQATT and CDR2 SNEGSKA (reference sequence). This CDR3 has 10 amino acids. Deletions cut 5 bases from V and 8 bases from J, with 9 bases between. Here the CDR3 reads CSAPLRGYTF. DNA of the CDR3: TGCAGTGCTCCTCTGCGGGGCTACACCTTC.

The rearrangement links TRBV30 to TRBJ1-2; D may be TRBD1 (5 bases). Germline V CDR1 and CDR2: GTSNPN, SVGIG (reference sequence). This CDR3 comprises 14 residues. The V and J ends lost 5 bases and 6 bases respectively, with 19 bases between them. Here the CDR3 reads CAWGVGGLGNGYTF. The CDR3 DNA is TGTGCCTGGGGGGTCGGGGGTTTGGGAAATGGCTACACCTTC.

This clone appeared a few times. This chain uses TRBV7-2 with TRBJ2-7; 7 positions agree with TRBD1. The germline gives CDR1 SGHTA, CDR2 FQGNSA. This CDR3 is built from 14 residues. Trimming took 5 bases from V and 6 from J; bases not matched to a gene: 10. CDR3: CASSPERGLGEQYF. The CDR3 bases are TGTGCCAGCAGCCCAGAAAGGGGGCTAGGCGAGCAGTACTTC.

CDR3 DNA sequence: TGTGCCAGCAGTCAACAGGTTCTCTATGGCTACACCTTC. It encodes CASSQQVLYGYTF. This chain uses TRBV28 with TRBJ1-2; D is possibly TRBD1 (5 bases). Germline loops: CDR1 MDHEN, CDR2 SYDVKM. Trimming pared 5 bases from V and 4 bases from J, leaving 11 bases between. The CDR3 length is 13 residues.

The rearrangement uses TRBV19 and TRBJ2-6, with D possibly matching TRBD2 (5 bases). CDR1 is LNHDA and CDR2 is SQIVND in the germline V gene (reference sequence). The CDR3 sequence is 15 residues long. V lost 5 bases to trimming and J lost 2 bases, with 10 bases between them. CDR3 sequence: CASSGGLPGANVLTF. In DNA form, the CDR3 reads TGTGCCAGTAGTGGAGGCCTCCCTGGGGCCAACGTCCTGACTTTC.

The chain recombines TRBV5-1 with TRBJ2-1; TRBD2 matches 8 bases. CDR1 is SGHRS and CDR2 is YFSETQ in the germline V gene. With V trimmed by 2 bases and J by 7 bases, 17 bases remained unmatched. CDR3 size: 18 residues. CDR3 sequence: CASSFPGRAVVPLNEQFF. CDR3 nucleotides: TGCGCCAGCAGCTTCCCCGGGAGGGCCGTCGTTCCTCTTAATGAGCAGTTCTTC.

In nucleotides, the CDR3 is TGCGCCAGCAGCTTTACTCCGACAGGGGCGTTTAATTCACCCCTCCACTTT. This encodes CASSFTPTGAFNSPLHF. The rearrangement links TRBV5-1 to TRBJ1-6; 8 bases are shared with TRBD1. The CDR3 is 17 residues long. The germline gives CDR1 SGHRS, CDR2 YFSETQ. With 2 bases clipped from V and 6 bases from J, the junction kept 10 bases outside the gene matches.

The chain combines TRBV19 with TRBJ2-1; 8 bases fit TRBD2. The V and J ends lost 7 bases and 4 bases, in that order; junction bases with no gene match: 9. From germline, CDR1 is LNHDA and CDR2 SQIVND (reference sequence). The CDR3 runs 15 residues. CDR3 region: CASKGLAGQYNEQFF. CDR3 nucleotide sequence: TGTGCCAGTAAAGGGCTAGCGGGCCAGTACAATGAGCAGTTCTTC.

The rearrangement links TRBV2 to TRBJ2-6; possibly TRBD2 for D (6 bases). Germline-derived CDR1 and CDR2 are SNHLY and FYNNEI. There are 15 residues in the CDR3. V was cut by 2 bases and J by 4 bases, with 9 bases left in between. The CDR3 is CASSEPGVGANVLTF. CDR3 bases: TGTGCCAGCAGTGAACCGGGGGTCGGGGCCAACGTCCTGACTTTC.

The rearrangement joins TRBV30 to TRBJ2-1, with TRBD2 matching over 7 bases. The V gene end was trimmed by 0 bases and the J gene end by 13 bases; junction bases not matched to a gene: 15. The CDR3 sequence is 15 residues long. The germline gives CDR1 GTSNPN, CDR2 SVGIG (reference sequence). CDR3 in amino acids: CAWSVGFMGEGHQFF. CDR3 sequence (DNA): TGTGCCTGGAGTGTTGGGTTTATGGGGGAGGGCCATCAGTTCTTC.

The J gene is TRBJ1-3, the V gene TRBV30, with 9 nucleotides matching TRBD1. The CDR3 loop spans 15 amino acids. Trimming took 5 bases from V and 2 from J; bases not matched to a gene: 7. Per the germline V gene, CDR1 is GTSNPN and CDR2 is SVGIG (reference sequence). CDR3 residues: CAWGLRTGAGNTIYF. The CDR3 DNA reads TGTGCCTGGGGGCTACGGACAGGGGCTGGAAACACCATATATTTT.

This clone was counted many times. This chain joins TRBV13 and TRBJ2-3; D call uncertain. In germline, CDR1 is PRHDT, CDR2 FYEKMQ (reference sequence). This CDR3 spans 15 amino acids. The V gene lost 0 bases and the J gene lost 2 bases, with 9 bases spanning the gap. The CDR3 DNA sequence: TGTGCCAGCAGCTTAGGATCCTCGTTCACAGATACGCAGTATTTT. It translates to CASSLGSSFTDTQYF. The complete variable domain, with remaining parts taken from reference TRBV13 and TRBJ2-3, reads AAGVIQSPRHLIKEKRETATLKCYPIPRHDTVYWYQQGPGQDPQFLISFYEKMQSDKGSIPDRFSAQQFSDYHSELNMSSLELGDSALYFCASSLGSSFTDTQYFGPGTRLTVL.

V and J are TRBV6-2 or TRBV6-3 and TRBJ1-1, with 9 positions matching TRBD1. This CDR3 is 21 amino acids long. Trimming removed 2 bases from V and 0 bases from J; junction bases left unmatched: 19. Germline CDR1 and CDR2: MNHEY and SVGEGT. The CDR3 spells CASSYVVLLSGTGSMNTEAFF. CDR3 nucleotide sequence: TGTGCCAGCAGTTACGTTGTCTTACTGTCCGGGACAGGGTCCATGAACACTGAAGCTTTCTTT.

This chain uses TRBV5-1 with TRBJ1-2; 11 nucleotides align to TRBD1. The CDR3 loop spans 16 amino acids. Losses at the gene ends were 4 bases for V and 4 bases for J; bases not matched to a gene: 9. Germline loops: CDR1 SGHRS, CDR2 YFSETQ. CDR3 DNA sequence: TGCGCCAGCAGCCTGGGCGCCGGGACAGGGGGCTATGGCTACACCTTC. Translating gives CASSLGAGTGGYGYTF.

The DNA for the CDR3 is TGTGCCAGCAAGAAGGGGGCTCTAAGTTATAATTCACCCCTCCACTTT. This encodes CASKKGALSYNSPLHF. The V call is TRBV2, the J call TRBJ1-6; 7 nucleotides line up with TRBD1. CDR3 length equals 16 residues. The V segment lost 7 bases and the J segment 4 bases; nucleotides outside the gene matches: 10. Per germline, CDR1 SNHLY and CDR2 FYNNEI.

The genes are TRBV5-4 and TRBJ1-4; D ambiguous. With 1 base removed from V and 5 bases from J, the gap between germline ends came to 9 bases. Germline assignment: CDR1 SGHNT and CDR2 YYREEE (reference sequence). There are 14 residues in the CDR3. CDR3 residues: CASSLRGINEKLFF. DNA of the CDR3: TGTGCCAGCAGCTTGCGAGGGATAAATGAAAAACTGTTTTTT. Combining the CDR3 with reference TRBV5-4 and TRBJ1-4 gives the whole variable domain ETGVTQSPTHLIKTRGQQVTLRCSSQSGHNTVSWYQQALGQGPQFIFQYYREEENGRGNFPPRFSGLQFPNYSSELNVNALELDDSALYLCASSLRGINEKLFFGSGTQLSVL.

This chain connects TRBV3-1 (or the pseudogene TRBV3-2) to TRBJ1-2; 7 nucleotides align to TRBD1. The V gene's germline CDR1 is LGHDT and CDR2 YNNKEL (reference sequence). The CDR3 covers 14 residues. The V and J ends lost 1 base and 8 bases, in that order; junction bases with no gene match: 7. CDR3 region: CASSQVGGGDGYTF. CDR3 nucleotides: TGTGCCAGCAGCCAAGTAGGAGGGGGCGACGGCTACACCTTC.

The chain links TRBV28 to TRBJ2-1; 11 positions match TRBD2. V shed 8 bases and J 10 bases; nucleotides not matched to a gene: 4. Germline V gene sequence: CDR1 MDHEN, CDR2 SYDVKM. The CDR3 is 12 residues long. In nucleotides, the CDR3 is TGTGCCAGCTCTAGCGGGAGGCCAGAGCAGTTCTTC. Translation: CASSSGRPEQFF.